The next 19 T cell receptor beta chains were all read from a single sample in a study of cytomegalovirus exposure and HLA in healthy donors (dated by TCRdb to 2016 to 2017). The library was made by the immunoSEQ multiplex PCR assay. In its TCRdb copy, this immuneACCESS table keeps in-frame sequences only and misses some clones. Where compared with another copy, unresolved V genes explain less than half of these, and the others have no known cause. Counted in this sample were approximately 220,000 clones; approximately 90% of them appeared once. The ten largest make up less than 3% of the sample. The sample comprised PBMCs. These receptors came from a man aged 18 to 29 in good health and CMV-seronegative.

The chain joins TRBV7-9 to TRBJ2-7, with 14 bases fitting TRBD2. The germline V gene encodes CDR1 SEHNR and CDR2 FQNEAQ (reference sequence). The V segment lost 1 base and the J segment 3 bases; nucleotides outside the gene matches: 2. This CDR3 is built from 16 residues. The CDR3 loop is CASSLGGLAGVYEQYF. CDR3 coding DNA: TGTGCCAGCAGCTTAGGGGGACTAGCGGGAGTCTACGAGCAGTACTTC.

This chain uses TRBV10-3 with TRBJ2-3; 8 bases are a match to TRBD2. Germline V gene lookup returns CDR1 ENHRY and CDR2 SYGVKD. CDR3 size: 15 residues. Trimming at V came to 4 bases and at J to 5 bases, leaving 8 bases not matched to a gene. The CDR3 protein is CAISVGLAGGDTQYF. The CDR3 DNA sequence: TGTGCCATCAGTGTTGGACTAGCTGGGGGAGATACGCAGTATTTT.

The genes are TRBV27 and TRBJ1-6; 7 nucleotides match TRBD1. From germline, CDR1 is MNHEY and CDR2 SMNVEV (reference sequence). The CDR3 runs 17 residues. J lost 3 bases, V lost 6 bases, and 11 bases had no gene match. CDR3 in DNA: TGTGCCAGCAGCCATTACAGGGGTACCGACTATAATTCACCCCTCCACTTT. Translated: CASSHYRGTDYNSPLHF.

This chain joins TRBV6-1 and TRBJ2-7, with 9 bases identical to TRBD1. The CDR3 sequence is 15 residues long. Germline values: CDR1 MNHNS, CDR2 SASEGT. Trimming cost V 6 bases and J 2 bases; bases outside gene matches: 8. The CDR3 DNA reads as TGTGCCAGCAGGGACGCGGGACAGGGAACCTACGAGCAGTACTTC. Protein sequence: CASRDAGQGTYEQYF.

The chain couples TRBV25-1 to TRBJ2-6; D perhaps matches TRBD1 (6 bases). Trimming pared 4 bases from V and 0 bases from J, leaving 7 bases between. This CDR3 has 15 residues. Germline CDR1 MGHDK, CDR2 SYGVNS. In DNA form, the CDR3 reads TGTGCCAGCAGTGTGACAGGCTCTGGGGCCAACGTCCTGACTTTC. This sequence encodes CASSVTGSGANVLTF.

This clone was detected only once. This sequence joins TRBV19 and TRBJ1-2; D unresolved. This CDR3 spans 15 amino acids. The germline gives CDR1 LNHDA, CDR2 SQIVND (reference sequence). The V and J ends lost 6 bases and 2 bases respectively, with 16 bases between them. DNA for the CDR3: TGTGCCAGTAGCACCGGACTAATTGAGAACTATGGCTACACCTTC. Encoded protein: CASSTGLIENYGYTF. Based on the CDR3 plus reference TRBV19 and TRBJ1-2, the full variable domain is DGGITQSPKYLFRKEGQNVTLSCEQNLNHDAMYWYRQDPGQGLRLIYYSQIVNDFQKGDIAEGYSVSREKKESFPLTVTSAQKNPTAFYLCASSTGLIENYGYTFGSGTRLTVV.

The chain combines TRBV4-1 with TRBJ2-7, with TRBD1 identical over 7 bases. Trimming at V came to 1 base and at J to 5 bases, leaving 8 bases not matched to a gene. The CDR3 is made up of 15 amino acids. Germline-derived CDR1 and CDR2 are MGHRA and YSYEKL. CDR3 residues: CASSQVEGAPDEQYF. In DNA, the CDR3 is TGCGCCAGCAGCCAAGTAGAGGGGGCTCCTGACGAGCAGTACTTC.

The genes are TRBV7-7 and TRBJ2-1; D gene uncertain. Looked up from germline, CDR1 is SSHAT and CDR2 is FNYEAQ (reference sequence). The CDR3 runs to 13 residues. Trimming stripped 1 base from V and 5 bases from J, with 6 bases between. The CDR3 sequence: CASSLEQNNEQFF. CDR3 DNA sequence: TGTGCCAGCAGCTTAGAACAGAACAATGAGCAGTTCTTC. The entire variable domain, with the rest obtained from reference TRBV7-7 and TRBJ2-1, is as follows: GAGVSQSPRYKVTKRGQDVTLRCDPISSHATLYWYQQALGQGPEFLTYFNYEAQPDKSGLPSDRFSAERPEGSISTLTIQRTEQRDSAMYRCASSLEQNNEQFFGPGTRLTVL.

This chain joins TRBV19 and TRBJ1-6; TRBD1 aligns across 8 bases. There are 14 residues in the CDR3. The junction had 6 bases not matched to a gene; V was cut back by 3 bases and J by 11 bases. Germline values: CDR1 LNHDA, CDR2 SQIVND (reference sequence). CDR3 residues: CASSIRTGNPPLHF. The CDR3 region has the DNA TGTGCCAGTAGTATTAGGACAGGGAATCCACCCCTCCACTTT.

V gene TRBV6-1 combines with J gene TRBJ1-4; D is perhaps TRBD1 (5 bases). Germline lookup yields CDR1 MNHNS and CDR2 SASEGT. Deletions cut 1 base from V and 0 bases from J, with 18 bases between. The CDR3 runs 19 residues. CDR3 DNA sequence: TGTGCCAGCAGTGAAGATTGGGGCCCCGGTTGGGCAACTAATGAAAAACTGTTTTTT. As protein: CASSEDWGPGWATNEKLFF.

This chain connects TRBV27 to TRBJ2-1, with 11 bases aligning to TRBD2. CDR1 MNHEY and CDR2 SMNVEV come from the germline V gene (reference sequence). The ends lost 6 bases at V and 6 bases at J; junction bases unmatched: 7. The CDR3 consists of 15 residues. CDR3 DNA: TGTGCCAGCAGGATAAGACTAGCGGGACTCAATGAGCAGTTCTTC. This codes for CASRIRLAGLNEQFF.

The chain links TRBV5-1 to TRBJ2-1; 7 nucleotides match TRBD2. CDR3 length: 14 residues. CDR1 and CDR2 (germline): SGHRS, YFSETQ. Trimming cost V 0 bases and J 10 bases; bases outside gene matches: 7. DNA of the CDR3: TGCGCCAGCAGCTTGGGGGCGGGAGCTCGGGAGCAGTTCTTC. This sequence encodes CASSLGAGAREQFF.

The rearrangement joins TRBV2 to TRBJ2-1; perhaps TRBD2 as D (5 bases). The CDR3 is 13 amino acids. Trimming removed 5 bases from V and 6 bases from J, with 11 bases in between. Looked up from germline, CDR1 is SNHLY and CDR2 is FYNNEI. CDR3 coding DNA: TGTGCCAGCAGTTCTCGACTATTCAATGAGCAGTTCTTC. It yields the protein CASSSRLFNEQFF.

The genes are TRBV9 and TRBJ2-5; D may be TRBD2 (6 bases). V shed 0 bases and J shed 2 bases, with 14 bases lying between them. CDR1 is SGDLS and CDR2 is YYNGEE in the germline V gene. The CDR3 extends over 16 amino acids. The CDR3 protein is CASSVAASVVQETQYF. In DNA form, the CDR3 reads TGTGCCAGCAGCGTAGCGGCTAGCGTTGTACAAGAGACCCAGTACTTC.

CDR3 DNA sequence: TGCGCCAGCAGCCAAGGGCGGGGTCTGCGGGAGACCCAGTACTTC. Amino acids: CASSQGRGLRETQYF. The chain recombines TRBV4-1 with TRBJ2-5, with D perhaps TRBD2 (6 bases). There are 15 residues in the CDR3. Per the germline V gene, CDR1 is MGHRA and CDR2 is YSYEKL. With 1 base removed from V and 5 bases from J, the gap between germline ends came to 14 bases.

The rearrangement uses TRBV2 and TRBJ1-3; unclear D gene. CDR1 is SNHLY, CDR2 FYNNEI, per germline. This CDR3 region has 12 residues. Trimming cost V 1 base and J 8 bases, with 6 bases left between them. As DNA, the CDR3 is TGTGCCAGCAGTGAAGTCAGTGACACCATATATTTT. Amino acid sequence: CASSEVSDTIYF.

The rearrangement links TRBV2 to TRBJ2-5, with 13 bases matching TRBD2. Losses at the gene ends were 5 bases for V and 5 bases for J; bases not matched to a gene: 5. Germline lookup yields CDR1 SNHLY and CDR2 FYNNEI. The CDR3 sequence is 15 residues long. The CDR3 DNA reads TGTGCCAGCAGTCAAACTAGCGGGGGGGCTGAGACCCAGTACTTC. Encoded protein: CASSQTSGGAETQYF.

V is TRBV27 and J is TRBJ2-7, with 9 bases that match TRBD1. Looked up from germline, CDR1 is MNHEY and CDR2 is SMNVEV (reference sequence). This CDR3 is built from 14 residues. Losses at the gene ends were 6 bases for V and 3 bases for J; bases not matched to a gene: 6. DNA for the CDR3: TGTGCCAGCAGCCACTCGGGACAGGGCTACGAGCAGTACTTC. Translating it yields CASSHSGQGYEQYF.

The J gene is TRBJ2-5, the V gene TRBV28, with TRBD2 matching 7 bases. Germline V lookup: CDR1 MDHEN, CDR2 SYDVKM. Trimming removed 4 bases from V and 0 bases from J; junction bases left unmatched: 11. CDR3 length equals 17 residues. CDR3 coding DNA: TGTGCCAGCAGTTCCCCTAGCAGTAGCGGGTACCAAGAGACCCAGTACTTC. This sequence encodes CASSSPSSSGYQETQYF. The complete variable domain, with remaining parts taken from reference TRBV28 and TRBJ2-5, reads DVKVTQSSRYLVKRTGEKVFLECVQDMDHENMFWYRQDPGLGLRLIYFSYDVKMKEKGDIPEGYSVSREKKERFSLILESASTNQTSMYLCASSSPSSSGYQETQYFGPGTRLLVL.